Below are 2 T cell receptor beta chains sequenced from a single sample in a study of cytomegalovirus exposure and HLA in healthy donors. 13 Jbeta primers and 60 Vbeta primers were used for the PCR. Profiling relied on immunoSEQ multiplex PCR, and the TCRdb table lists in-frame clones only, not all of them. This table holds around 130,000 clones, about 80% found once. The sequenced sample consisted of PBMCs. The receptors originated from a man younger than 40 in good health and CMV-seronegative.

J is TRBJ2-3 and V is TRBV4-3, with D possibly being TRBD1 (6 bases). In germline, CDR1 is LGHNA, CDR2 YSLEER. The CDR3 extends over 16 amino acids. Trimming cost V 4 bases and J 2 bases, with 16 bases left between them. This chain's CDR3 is CASSRIGTIDTDTQYF. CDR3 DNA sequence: TGCGCCAGCAGCCGAATTGGGACAATCGACACAGATACGCAGTATTTT.

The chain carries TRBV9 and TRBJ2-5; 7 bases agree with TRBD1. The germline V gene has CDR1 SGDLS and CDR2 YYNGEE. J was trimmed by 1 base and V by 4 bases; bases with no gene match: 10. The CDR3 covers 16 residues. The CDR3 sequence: CASSPSPNRGQETQYF. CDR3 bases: TGTGCCAGCAGCCCATCCCCAAACAGGGGCCAAGAGACCCAGTACTTC. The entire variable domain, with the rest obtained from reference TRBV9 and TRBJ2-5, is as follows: DSGVTQTPKHLITATGQRVTLRCSPRSGDLSVYWYQQSLDQGLQFLIQYYNGEERAKGNILERFSAQQFPDLHSELNLSSLELGDSALYFCASSPSPNRGQETQYFGPGTRLLVL.